The 30 T cell receptor beta chains presented below share a single source sample, sequenced in a study of shared clonotypes between healthy human individuals. TCRdb's table, derived via immunoSEQ multiplex PCR, lists solely in-frame clones and lacks some. Of a few million clones in the sample, about 92% are singletons; the top ten hold over 0.12%. Sequencing was done on a sample of naive CD4+ T cells sorted from blood. Subset noted: CD45RA+ positively selected. The source of these receptors is a young man in good health.

This chain uses TRBV30 with TRBJ1-2; no clear D. The CDR3 is 15 residues long. With 5 bases removed from V and 3 bases from J, the gap between germline ends came to 19 bases. Germline-derived CDR1 and CDR2 are GTSNPN and SVGIG (reference sequence). CDR3 loop: CAWSPRRHWDYGYTF. For the CDR3, the DNA is TGTGCCTGGTCCCCACGGAGACATTGGGACTATGGCTACACCTTC.

As DNA, the CDR3 is TGCGCCAGCAGTACCGCCAGCCCGAGGGACTACGAGCAGTACTTC. Translation gives CASSTASPRDYEQYF. This chain uses TRBV10-2 with TRBJ2-7; maybe TRBD2 (5 bases). Germline CDR1 reads WSHSY; CDR2 reads SAAADI. Trimming took 5 bases from V and 3 from J, leaving 17 bases between them. The CDR3 extends over 15 amino acids.

V and J are TRBV4-3 and TRBJ1-5; TRBD1 aligns across 11 bases. The germline V gene encodes CDR1 LGHNA and CDR2 YSLEER. The CDR3 totals 15 residues. The V segment lost 5 bases and the J segment 3 bases; nucleotides outside the gene matches: 3. CDR3 DNA: TGCGCCAGCAGCGAGGGACAGGGGGACAATCAGCCCCAGCATTTT. Protein sequence: CASSEGQGDNQPQHF.

The genes are TRBV5-6 and TRBJ1-2, with 9 positions matching TRBD1. The CDR3 totals 14 residues. CDR1 SGHDT and CDR2 YYEEEE come from the germline V gene. V shed 4 bases and J 4 bases; nucleotides not matched to a gene: 5. This CDR3 is CASSRDRVPYGYTF. The CDR3 DNA is TGTGCCAGCAGCCGGGACAGGGTCCCCTATGGCTACACCTTC.

The J gene is TRBJ1-4, the V gene TRBV4-1; a possible D gene is TRBD1 (5 bases). V shed 2 bases and J shed 0 bases, with 7 bases lying between them. CDR1 is MGHRA, CDR2 YSYEKL, per germline. The CDR3 is 15 residues long. The CDR3 sequence is CASSQSGSTNEKLFF. The CDR3, as DNA: TGCGCCAGCAGCCAATCAGGGTCAACTAATGAAAAACTGTTTTTT.

The V and J genes are TRBV7-9 and TRBJ2-3, with D unclear. The CDR3 runs 14 residues. Deletions cut 4 bases from V and 0 bases from J, with 8 bases between. Germline CDR1 is SEHNR and CDR2 is FQNEAQ (reference sequence). The CDR3 loop is CASSSSSSTDTQYF. DNA of the CDR3: TGTGCCAGCAGCTCTTCCTCAAGCACAGATACGCAGTATTTT.

This rearrangement joins TRBV5-4 to TRBJ2-1; 8 nucleotides match TRBD1. Germline V gene sequence: CDR1 SGHNT, CDR2 YYREEE (reference sequence). Trimming at V came to 0 bases and at J to 7 bases, leaving 6 bases not matched to a gene. The CDR3 has 15 residues. CDR3 amino acids: CASSLGQGKWNEQFF. For the CDR3, the DNA is TGTGCCAGCAGCTTGGGACAGGGGAAGTGGAATGAGCAGTTCTTC.

This clone was detected once. Other DNA sequences of this sample code for an identical CDR3. V usage is TRBV10-3 and J usage is TRBJ2-5, with unresolved D. The length of the CDR3 is 12 residues. From germline, CDR1 is ENHRY and CDR2 SYGVKD. Trimming cost V 4 bases and J 1 base, with 4 bases left between them. DNA for the CDR3: TGTGCCATCAGTGCTGGCCAAGAGACCCAGTACTTC. This codes for CAISAGQETQYF.

The chain couples TRBV19 to TRBJ1-2, with D unresolved. The V and J ends lost 7 bases and 3 bases respectively, with 6 bases between them. Germline V lookup: CDR1 LNHDA, CDR2 SQIVND (reference sequence). This CDR3 spans 11 amino acids. CDR3 loop: CASTDYYGYTF. The CDR3 bases are TGTGCCAGTACCGATTACTATGGCTACACCTTC.

The V call is TRBV28, the J call TRBJ2-7; D unresolved. CDR3 length: 13 residues. The ends were cut back, 10 bases at V and 2 bases at J, with 15 bases in the middle. Germline lookup yields CDR1 MDHEN and CDR2 SYDVKM. The chain's CDR3 is CATTLPGTYEQYF. The CDR3 DNA is TGTGCCACCACTTTGCCTGGGACCTACGAGCAGTACTTC.

This sequence joins TRBV7-6 and TRBJ2-3, with TRBD2 matching 11 bases. After removal of 2 bases from V and 5 bases from J, the junction contained 12 bases not matched to a gene. Germline CDR1 and CDR2: SGHVS and FNYEAQ. This CDR3 region has 18 residues. CDR3 DNA sequence: TGTGCCAGCAGCTTAAGACTAGCGGGGCCGGCGATGCTAGATACGCAGTATTTT. Translation: CASSLRLAGPAMLDTQYF.

The chain recombines TRBV5-1 with TRBJ2-3; TRBD2 agrees at 13 bases. The length of the CDR3 is 16 residues. Germline CDR1 and CDR2: SGHRS and YFSETQ. Trimming removed 3 bases from V and 5 bases from J; junction bases left unmatched: 6. CDR3 protein: CASSSMTSGGKDTQYF. In nucleotides, the CDR3 is TGCGCCAGCAGCTCCATGACTAGCGGGGGGAAAGATACGCAGTATTTT. The complete variable domain, with remaining parts taken from reference TRBV5-1 and TRBJ2-3, reads KAGVTQTPRYLIKTRGQQVTLSCSPISGHRSVSWYQQTPGQGLQFLFEYFSETQRNKGNFPGRFSGRQFSNSRSEMNVSTLELGDSALYLCASSSMTSGGKDTQYFGPGTRLTVL.

This clone came up once. The J gene is TRBJ2-7, the V gene TRBV9; 7 nucleotides align to TRBD1. Per the germline V gene, CDR1 is SGDLS and CDR2 is YYNGEE. The V segment lost 0 bases and the J segment 3 bases; nucleotides outside the gene matches: 6. This CDR3 is built from 15 residues. CDR3 amino acids: CASSVAAGGIYEQYF. CDR3 sequence (DNA): TGTGCCAGCAGCGTAGCGGCAGGGGGTATCTACGAGCAGTACTTC. The complete variable domain, with remaining parts taken from reference TRBV9 and TRBJ2-7, reads DSGVTQTPKHLITATGQRVTLRCSPRSGDLSVYWYQQSLDQGLQFLIQYYNGEERAKGNILERFSAQQFPDLHSELNLSSLELGDSALYFCASSVAAGGIYEQYFGPGTRLTVT.

This clone has just one count. The V call is TRBV6-5, the J call TRBJ2-2; tentatively, D is TRBD1 (6 bases). From germline, CDR1 is MNHEY and CDR2 SVGAGI. Trimming shortened V by 11 bases and J by 2 bases, and 12 bases separated the two germline ends. The CDR3 is 13 residues long. The CDR3 sequence: CAAVGANTGELFF. CDR3 DNA sequence: TGTGCCGCAGTGGGGGCAAACACCGGGGAGCTGTTTTTT.

The V call is TRBV15, the J call TRBJ2-5; weak D call: TRBD1 (7 bases). V gave up 3 bases and J gave up 2 bases, with 16 bases separating them. The CDR3 covers 16 residues. Germline assignment: CDR1 LNHNV and CDR2 YYDKDF (reference sequence). The CDR3 loop is CATSSGGTAVQETQYF. CDR3 coding DNA: TGTGCCACCAGCAGTGGGGGGACAGCTGTACAAGAGACCCAGTACTTC.

The gene calls are TRBV6-1 and TRBJ1-5; D perhaps matches TRBD1 (6 bases). CDR3 length: 15 amino acids. CDR1 and CDR2 from the germline V gene are MNHNS and SASEGT. Trimming stripped 10 bases from V and 0 bases from J, with 16 bases between. CDR3 bases: TGTGCCATCCAACGGGCAGGGGTTAGCAATCAGCCCCAGCATTTT. This codes for CAIQRAGVSNQPQHF.

The V gene is TRBV18, the J gene TRBJ2-3, with D possibly being TRBD2 (7 bases). This CDR3 has 14 amino acids. Deletions cut 5 bases from V and 2 bases from J, with 11 bases between. CDR1 is KGHSH, CDR2 LQKENI, per germline. DNA for the CDR3: TGTGCCAGCTCATCTGGGGGGGCCACAGATACGCAGTATTTT. This sequence encodes CASSSGGATDTQYF.

The V call is TRBV5-4, the J call TRBJ2-4; 8 positions match TRBD1. Germline-derived CDR1 and CDR2 are SGHNT and YYREEE (reference sequence). J was trimmed by 0 bases and V by 3 bases; bases with no gene match: 5. The CDR3 has 16 residues. As DNA, the CDR3 is TGTGCCAGCAGCTCCGGGACAGGTGTAGCCAAAAACATTCAGTACTTC. Protein: CASSSGTGVAKNIQYF.

The V call is TRBV7-8, the J call TRBJ1-1; D not certain. CDR3 size: 15 residues. Trimming removed 1 base from V and 1 base from J, with 10 bases in between. The germline V gene encodes CDR1 SGHVS and CDR2 FQNEAQ. Here the CDR3 reads CASSLEGRWNTEAFF. CDR3 nucleotide sequence: TGTGCCAGCAGCTTAGAAGGCAGGTGGAACACTGAAGCTTTCTTT.

A remark on this clone: The sample holds other DNA sequences that translate to the same CDR3. The chain carries TRBV19 and TRBJ1-5, with D tentatively TRBD1 (6 bases). V lost 7 bases to trimming and J lost 0 bases, with 16 bases between them. The CDR3 is 16 amino acids. Germline V lookup: CDR1 LNHDA, CDR2 SQIVND (reference sequence). The CDR3 loop reads CASTPTGPYSNQPQHF. The CDR3 DNA reads TGTGCCAGTACCCCGACAGGACCTTATAGCAATCAGCCCCAGCATTTT. Supplemented by reference TRBV19 and TRBJ1-5, the full variable domain reads DGGITQSPKYLFRKEGQNVTLSCEQNLNHDAMYWYRQDPGQGLRLIYYSQIVNDFQKGDIAEGYSVSREKKESFPLTVTSAQKNPTAFYLCASTPTGPYSNQPQHFGDGTRLSIL.

This rearrangement joins TRBV9 to TRBJ2-1, with TRBD2 matching over 10 bases. V shed 5 bases and J 9 bases; nucleotides not matched to a gene: 8. The CDR3 totals 14 residues. Germline CDR1 and CDR2: SGDLS and YYNGEE. As DNA, the CDR3 is TGTGCCAGCAGTCTCCTAGCGGGAGTTAGTGAGCAGTTCTTC. Amino acids: CASSLLAGVSEQFF. The whole variable domain, filled in from reference TRBV9 and TRBJ2-1, reads DSGVTQTPKHLITATGQRVTLRCSPRSGDLSVYWYQQSLDQGLQFLIQYYNGEERAKGNILERFSAQQFPDLHSELNLSSLELGDSALYFCASSLLAGVSEQFFGPGTRLTVL.

The rearrangement uses TRBV30 and TRBJ1-2, with TRBD1 matching over 9 bases. CDR1 and CDR2 from the germline V gene are GTSNPN and SVGIG (reference sequence). The CDR3 contains 19 residues. V gave up 4 bases and J gave up 0 bases; unmatched junction bases: 18. The DNA of the CDR3 is TGTGCCTGGACCACAACAATTGCGGGACAGGGACGCACTAACTATGGCTACACCTTC. Amino acid sequence: CAWTTTIAGQGRTNYGYTF.

V and J are TRBV5-1 and TRBJ2-7; the D is unclear. CDR1 and CDR2 (germline): SGHRS, YFSETQ. This CDR3 contains 13 residues. Trimming removed 4 bases at V and 4 bases at J, with 12 bases between. In DNA, the CDR3 is TGCGCCAGCAGCGAAACAGCCAGATACGAGCAGTACTTC. It specifies CASSETARYEQYF.

The chain has TRBV7-2 and TRBJ2-1; D might be TRBD1 or TRBD2, each matching 5 bases. The CDR3 has 15 amino acids. The germline V gene encodes CDR1 SGHTA and CDR2 FQGNSA. Trimming stripped 4 bases from V and 0 bases from J, with 10 bases between. CDR3 residues: CASSSGRLSYNEQFF. The CDR3 DNA reads as TGTGCCAGCAGCTCGGGACGCCTCTCCTACAATGAGCAGTTCTTC.

The genes are TRBV7-8 and TRBJ1-5; D may be TRBD1 (6 bases). The CDR3 is 15 residues long. In germline, CDR1 is SGHVS, CDR2 FQNEAQ. Trimming took off 2 bases at V and 7 bases at J, with 15 bases between the two ends. This CDR3 reads CASSLTRGFQQPQHF. In nucleotides, the CDR3 is TGTGCCAGCAGCTTAACGAGGGGGTTCCAGCAGCCCCAGCATTTT.

This rearrangement joins TRBV30 to TRBJ1-3; tentatively, D is TRBD1 (6 bases). Germline loops: CDR1 GTSNPN, CDR2 SVGIG (reference sequence). Trimming removed 2 bases at V and 4 bases at J, with 18 bases between. This CDR3 region has 16 residues. CDR3 coding DNA: TGTGCCTGGAGTACAGGGCCTCCGGCGGGGGGAAACACCATATATTTT. Translated: CAWSTGPPAGGNTIYF.

The chain links TRBV6-1 to TRBJ2-3, with a weak D call TRBD2 (6 bases). Looked up from germline, CDR1 is MNHNS and CDR2 is SASEGT. Trimming removed 8 bases at V and 3 bases at J, with 18 bases between. This CDR3 has 15 amino acids. The CDR3 region has the DNA TGTGCCAGCTCGGAACGGGACTGGGGAACAGATACGCAGTATTTT. Protein: CASSERDWGTDTQYF.

The V gene is TRBV30, the J gene TRBJ1-5; D is perhaps TRBD1 (5 bases). Germline values: CDR1 GTSNPN, CDR2 SVGIG (reference sequence). This CDR3 contains 14 residues. Trimming shortened V by 1 base and J by 2 bases, and 9 bases separated the two germline ends. DNA of the CDR3: TGTGCCTGGAGTGGAGGACACGGCAATCAGCCCCAGCATTTT. As protein: CAWSGGHGNQPQHF.

V is TRBV6-5 and J is TRBJ1-2; D ambiguous. This CDR3 comprises 15 residues. The germline gives CDR1 MNHEY, CDR2 SVGAGI. Trimming removed 2 bases at V and 2 bases at J, with 12 bases between. The CDR3 DNA sequence: TGTGCCAGCAGTTACCTTAGGGCGTCCAACTATGGCTACACCTTC. Amino acids: CASSYLRASNYGYTF.

This clone was seen only once. The J gene is TRBJ2-2, the V gene TRBV5-1; D is possibly TRBD1 or TRBD2 (5 bases each). Germline assignment: CDR1 SGHRS and CDR2 YFSETQ. Trimming left V 5 bases short and J 5 bases short, with 13 bases between. The CDR3 is made up of 14 amino acids. CDR3 DNA: TGCGCCAGCAGATACCTGGGACGGACCGGGGAGCTGTTTTTT. Its translation: CASRYLGRTGELFF.